This entry lists 16 T cell receptor beta chains sequenced from one sample in a study of CD8+ T cells in alopecia areata. Treatment of the sample: oral pan-JAK inhibitor, 5-10 mg twice daily. Extraction and reverse transcription of RNA yielded cDNA as the sequencing template. Method: immunoSEQ multiplex PCR; TCRdb's copy keeps in-frame clones and lacks some. The table has tens of thousands of clones, around 60% seen once. Sequenced material: CD8+ T cells sorted from blood, taken at week 24, from a patient treated with tofacitinib. The receptor set was obtained from a human donor with alopecia areata.

This chain links TRBV27 with TRBJ2-7; TRBD1 agrees at 9 bases. Germline values: CDR1 MNHEY, CDR2 SMNVEV (reference sequence). The junction had 10 bases not matched to a gene; V was cut back by 4 bases and J by 0 bases. The length of the CDR3 is 17 residues. The CDR3 is CASSSTPGQGFSYEQYF. In DNA form, the CDR3 reads TGTGCCAGCAGTTCGACACCGGGACAGGGTTTCTCCTACGAGCAGTACTTC.

In this sample, this clone turned up a few times. CDR3 bases: TGTGCCAGCAGCGTAACGTCGATAGCAACCTCTCAAGAGACCCAGTACTTC. Translated: CASSVTSIATSQETQYF. This chain connects TRBV9 to TRBJ2-5; D is uncertain. There are 17 residues in the CDR3. CDR1 and CDR2 (germline): SGDLS, YYNGEE. V was shortened by 1 base and J by 2 bases, with 18 bases between the two germline ends.

The V call is TRBV4-3, the J call TRBJ2-5, with a weak D call TRBD1 (6 bases). The CDR3 runs to 15 residues. The V gene lost 0 bases and the J gene lost 5 bases, with 13 bases spanning the gap. Looked up from germline, CDR1 is LGHNA and CDR2 is YSLEER. The CDR3 loop reads CASSQDFTGTETQYF. The CDR3 DNA reads as TGCGCCAGCAGCCAAGATTTCACAGGGACCGAGACCCAGTACTTC.

This chain links TRBV30 with TRBJ2-7; TRBD2 matches at 9 bases. Germline V gene lookup returns CDR1 GTSNPN and CDR2 SVGIG (reference sequence). The CDR3 is made up of 12 amino acids. V shed 3 bases and J 3 bases; nucleotides not matched to a gene: 0. CDR3 nucleotide sequence: TGTGCCTGGAGGCGGGAGGGCTACGAGCAGTACTTC. Its protein is CAWRREGYEQYF.

This chain links TRBV4-1 with TRBJ2-7, with 9 bases identical to TRBD1. This CDR3 is 14 amino acids long. Germline V gene data show CDR1 as MGHRA and CDR2 as YSYEKL. V was clipped by 7 bases and J by 2 bases; unmatched bases: 6. CDR3 nucleotides: TGCGCCAGCAAGGTGGACAGGGGCACCTACGAGCAGTACTTC. Its protein product is CASKVDRGTYEQYF.

This rearrangement joins TRBV6-1 to TRBJ1-2, with D perhaps TRBD1 (5 bases). The CDR3 has 14 residues. Trimming took off 6 bases at V and 4 bases at J, with 15 bases between the two ends. The germline gives CDR1 MNHNS, CDR2 SASEGT. The CDR3 spells CASRIGGEGYGYTF. The CDR3 nucleotides read TGTGCCAGCAGGATAGGAGGGGAGGGCTATGGCTACACCTTC.

CDR3 loop: CASSLVELGMIGETQYF. The CDR3 nucleotides are TGTGCCAGCAGCTTAGTAGAGCTAGGGATGATTGGAGAGACCCAGTACTTC. The chain combines TRBV7-2 with TRBJ2-5; no firm D call. In germline, CDR1 is SGHTA, CDR2 FQGNSA. V lost 1 base, J lost 4 bases, and 19 bases lay in between. This CDR3 spans 17 amino acids.

This clone occurred a few times. The rearrangement uses TRBV5-5 and TRBJ2-1, with a weak D call TRBD1 (6 bases). Trimming shortened V by 0 bases and J by 6 bases, and 19 bases separated the two germline ends. CDR1 and CDR2 (germline): SGHKS, YYEKEE (reference sequence). The CDR3 totals 17 residues. The CDR3 loop is CASSLAAVQGSVNEQFF. CDR3 sequence (DNA): TGTGCCAGCAGCTTGGCAGCCGTGCAGGGGAGTGTCAATGAGCAGTTCTTC.

This clone was recorded a few times. The V and J genes are TRBV25-1 and TRBJ2-3; D is uncertain. Germline CDR1 reads MGHDK; CDR2 reads SYGVNS. V dropped 5 bases and J dropped 2 bases, with 14 bases sitting between them. The length of the CDR3 is 15 residues. The CDR3 protein is CASSRAGYYTDTQYF. The CDR3 coding sequence is TGTGCCAGCAGTCGAGCAGGTTACTACACAGATACGCAGTATTTT.

This clone was found a few times. This chain joins TRBV2 and TRBJ2-3; D is uncertain. The V and J ends lost 3 bases and 1 base respectively, with 14 bases between them. Germline V gives CDR1 SNHLY, CDR2 FYNNEI. The CDR3 runs to 16 residues. The CDR3 bases are TGTGCCAGCAGTGACTTGGGTAGCCCTCGCACAGATACGCAGTATTTT. Amino acid sequence: CASSDLGSPRTDTQYF. The variable domain in full, with the rest retrieved from reference TRBV2 and TRBJ2-3, is EPEVTQTPSHQVTQMGQEVILRCVPISNHLYFYWYRQILGQKVEFLVSFYNNEISEKSEIFDDQFSVERPDGSNFTLKIRSTKLEDSAMYFCASSDLGSPRTDTQYFGPGTRLTVL.

This clone was seen a handful of times. The chain recombines TRBV7-9 with TRBJ2-1; tentative D call: TRBD1 (5 bases). Germline CDR1 reads SEHNR; CDR2 reads FQNEAQ (reference sequence). CDR3 length: 12 residues. The germline V and J ends were trimmed by 1 base and 8 bases, with 6 bases remaining between them. This CDR3 reads CASSLGGHEQFF. DNA of the CDR3: TGTGCCAGCAGCTTAGGGGGCCATGAGCAGTTCTTC.

The chain is built from TRBV27 and TRBJ2-1; 10 bases match TRBD2. The CDR3 length is 18 residues. The junction had 6 bases not matched to a gene; V was cut back by 0 bases and J by 1 base. The germline V gene encodes CDR1 MNHEY and CDR2 SMNVEV (reference sequence). DNA for the CDR3: TGTGCCAGCAGTTTATCGATAGGACTAGCGGAGTCCTACAATGAGCAGTTCTTC. Its protein product is CASSLSIGLAESYNEQFF.

The chain couples TRBV29-1 to TRBJ2-1, with unresolved D. Germline V CDR1 and CDR2: SQVTM, ANQGSEA. The CDR3 length is 10 residues. Trimming shortened V by 4 bases and J by 7 bases, and 5 bases separated the two germline ends. Here the CDR3 reads CSVVGNEQFF. The CDR3 DNA reads TGCAGCGTTGTCGGGAATGAGCAGTTCTTC.

The chain combines TRBV4-3 with TRBJ2-1, with 7 nucleotides matching TRBD1. This CDR3 comprises 18 residues. From germline, CDR1 is LGHNA and CDR2 YSLEER. The junction had 8 bases not matched to a gene; V was cut back by 0 bases and J by 0 bases. CDR3 loop: CASSQDGSTGSSYNEQFF. The DNA of the CDR3 is TGCGCCAGCAGCCAAGATGGCTCGACAGGGAGCTCCTACAATGAGCAGTTCTTC.

This clone was found once. V and J are TRBV27 and TRBJ2-5; 11 bases are a match to TRBD1. Per germline, CDR1 MNHEY and CDR2 SMNVEV (reference sequence). The CDR3 sequence is 17 residues long. With V trimmed by 2 bases and J by 5 bases, 10 bases remained unmatched. The CDR3 bases are TGTGCCAGCAGTTTAACCGGGACAGGGGGGCTTGGGGAGACCCAGTACTTC. Protein product: CASSLTGTGGLGETQYF.

This clone occurred once. V is TRBV4-1 and J is TRBJ2-3; D unclear. This CDR3 region has 17 residues. Germline lookup yields CDR1 MGHRA and CDR2 YSYEKL. V was trimmed by 4 bases and J by 1 base, leaving 18 bases between them. The CDR3 loop is CASSPLYRAGGTDTQYF. The CDR3 region has the DNA TGCGCCAGCAGCCCCCTCTATCGTGCAGGCGGCACAGATACGCAGTATTTT.